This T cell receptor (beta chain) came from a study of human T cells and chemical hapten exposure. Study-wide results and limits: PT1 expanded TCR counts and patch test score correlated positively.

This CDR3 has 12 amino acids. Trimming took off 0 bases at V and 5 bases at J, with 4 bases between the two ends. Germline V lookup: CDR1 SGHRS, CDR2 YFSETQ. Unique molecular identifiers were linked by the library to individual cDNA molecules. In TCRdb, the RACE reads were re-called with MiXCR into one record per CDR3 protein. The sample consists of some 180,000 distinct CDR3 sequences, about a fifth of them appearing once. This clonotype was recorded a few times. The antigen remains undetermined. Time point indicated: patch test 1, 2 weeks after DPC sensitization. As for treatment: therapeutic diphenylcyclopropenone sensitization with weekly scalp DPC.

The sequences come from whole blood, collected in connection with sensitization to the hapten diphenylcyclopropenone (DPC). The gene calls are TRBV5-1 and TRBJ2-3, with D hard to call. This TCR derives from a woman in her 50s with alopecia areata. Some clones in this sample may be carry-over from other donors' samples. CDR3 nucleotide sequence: TGCGCCAGCAGCTTGGGGGAAGATACGCAGTATTTT. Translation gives CASSLGEDTQYF.